This T cell receptor beta chain comes out of a study of blood T cell repertoires in COVID-19. Measured with immunoSEQ multiplex PCR; TCRdb has only the in-frame clones, and not every one. The sample yields 150,000 to 200,000 clones, around 87% seen once. Germline lookup yields CDR1 GTSNPN and CDR2 SVGIG (reference sequence). The CDR3 is made up of 12 amino acids. J was trimmed by 11 bases and V by 4 bases; bases with no gene match: 8. The sequenced sample was peripheral blood. This receptor was obtained from a man aged 35 to 55 with active or convalescent COVID-19. The rearrangement links TRBV30 to TRBJ2-3; 8 nucleotides line up with TRBD1. The CDR3 sequence is CAWTLSGTGQYF. CDR3 coding DNA: TGTGCCTGGACCTTATCCGGGACAGGGCAGTATTTT. The whole variable domain, remainder taken from reference TRBV30 and TRBJ2-3, is SQTIHQWPATLVQPVGSPLSLECTVEGTSNPNLYWYRQAAGRGLQLLFYSVGIGQISSEVPQNLSASRPQDRQFILSSKKLLLSDSGFYLCAWTLSGTGQYFGPGTRLTVL.